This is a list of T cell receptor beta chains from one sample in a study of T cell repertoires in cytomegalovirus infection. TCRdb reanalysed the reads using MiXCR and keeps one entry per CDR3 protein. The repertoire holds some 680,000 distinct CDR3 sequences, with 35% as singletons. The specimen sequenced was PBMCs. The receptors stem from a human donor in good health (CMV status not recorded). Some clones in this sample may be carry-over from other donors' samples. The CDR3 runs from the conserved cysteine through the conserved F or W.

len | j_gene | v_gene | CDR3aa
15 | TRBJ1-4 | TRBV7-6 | CASSRKDRGDEKLFF
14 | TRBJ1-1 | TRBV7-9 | CASSPPVVSTEAFF
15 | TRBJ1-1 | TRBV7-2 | CASSLVSGTIGEAFF
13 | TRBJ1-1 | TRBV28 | CASSFRQGSEAFF
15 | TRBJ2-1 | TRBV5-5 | CASSLGGNYNNEQFF
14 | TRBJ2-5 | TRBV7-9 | CASRPTLGVETQYF
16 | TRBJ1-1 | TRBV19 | CASSPTPGTGSTEAFF
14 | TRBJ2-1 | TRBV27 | CASSLGQLYNEQFF
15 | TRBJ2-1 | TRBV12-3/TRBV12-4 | CASSTRGTGPNEQFF
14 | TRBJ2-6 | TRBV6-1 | CASSESYRVYVLTF
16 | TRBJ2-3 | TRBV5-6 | CASQRYHRGITDTQYF
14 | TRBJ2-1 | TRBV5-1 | CASSSGQLRGEQFF
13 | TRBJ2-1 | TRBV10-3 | CAISGLAGGEELF
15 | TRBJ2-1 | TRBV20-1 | CSASKRTSGLNEQFF
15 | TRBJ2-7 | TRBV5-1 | CASSFQGQGAYEQYF
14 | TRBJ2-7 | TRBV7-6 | CASSVQGNPYEQYF
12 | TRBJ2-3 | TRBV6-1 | CASGRFTDTQYF
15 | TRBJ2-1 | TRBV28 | CASSDPGSSYNEQFF
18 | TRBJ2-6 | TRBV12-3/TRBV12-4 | CASSFPRGRGSGANVLTF
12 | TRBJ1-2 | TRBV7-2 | CASSPTGDGYTF
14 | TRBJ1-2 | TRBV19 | CASSLTGRSYGYTF
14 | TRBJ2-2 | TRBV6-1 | CASDGIVWAGELFF
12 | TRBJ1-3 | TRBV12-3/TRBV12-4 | CASGPGGNTIYF
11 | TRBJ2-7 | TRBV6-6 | CASLQRDEQYF
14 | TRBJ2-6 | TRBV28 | CASSLGQGAGVLTF
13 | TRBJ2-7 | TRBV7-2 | CASSPRSGGDWYF
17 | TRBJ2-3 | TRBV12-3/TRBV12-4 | CASSHSPIAGGTDTQYF
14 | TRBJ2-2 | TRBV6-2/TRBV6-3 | CATRPRGSSGELFF
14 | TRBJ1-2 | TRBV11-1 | CASSPQGPHYGYTF
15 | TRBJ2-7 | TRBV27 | CASSPSAGGPDEQYF
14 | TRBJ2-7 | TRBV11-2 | CASSTGTSGGEQYF
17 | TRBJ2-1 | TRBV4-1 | CASSQDLGQGWSNEQFF
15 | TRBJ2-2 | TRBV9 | CASSVELYNTGELFF
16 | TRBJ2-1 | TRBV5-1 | CASSSVSGGSYNEQFF
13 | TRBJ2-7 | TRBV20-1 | CSAGDRGNYEQYF
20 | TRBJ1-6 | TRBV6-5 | CASSYSRPSPGTSYNSPLHF
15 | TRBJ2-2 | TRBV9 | CASSANPKGPGELFF
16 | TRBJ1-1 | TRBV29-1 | CSVEDGYGGAVTEAFF
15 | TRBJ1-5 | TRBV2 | CASSNPDTGNQPQHF
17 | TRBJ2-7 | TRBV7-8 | CASSLVWKPGTTYEQYF
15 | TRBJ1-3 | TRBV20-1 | CSAPTGGSSGNTIYF
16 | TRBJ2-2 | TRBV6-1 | CASSPPTSGRAGGLFF
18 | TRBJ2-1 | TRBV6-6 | CASSEKRLAGGGYGEQFF
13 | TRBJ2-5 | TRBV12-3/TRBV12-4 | CASSFGRVETQYF
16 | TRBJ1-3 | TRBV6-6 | CASSTTGLGPGNTIYF
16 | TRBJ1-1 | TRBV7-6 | CASSLLRGAESTEAFF
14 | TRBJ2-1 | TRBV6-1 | CAWGRTEPHNEQFF
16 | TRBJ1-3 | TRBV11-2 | CASSSFDRGRRNTIYF
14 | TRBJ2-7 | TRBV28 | CASRPAGASYEQYF
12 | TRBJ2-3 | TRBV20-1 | CSASISADTQYF
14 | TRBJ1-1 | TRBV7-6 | CASSYSLSNTEAFF
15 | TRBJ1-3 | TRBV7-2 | CASSFEGGKGNTIYF
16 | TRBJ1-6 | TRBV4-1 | CASSQIGTATNSPLHF
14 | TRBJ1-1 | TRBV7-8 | CASSSQPGGTEAFF
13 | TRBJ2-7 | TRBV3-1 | CASSQADSYEQYF